This TCR beta chain emerged from a study of T cell responses to AZD1222 COVID-19 vaccine (dated by TCRdb to about 2021). Context from the whole study: TCR sequencing was performed for roughly 250 trial participants, of whom approximately 200 were given two doses of AZD1222 and around 25 were given two doses of MenACWY control vaccine. Trial participants were enrolled into age subgroups of 18-55, 56-69 and 70-plus years, which contained about 150, 28 and 57 TCR-sequenced participants, respectively. The research as a whole found: Most participants were white British and females outnumbered males, and the authors suggested that clonal diversity may have been underestimated. Conclusions about previously exposed vaccinees are limited, since just five or six AZD1222 recipients were seropositive for SARS-CoV-2 at baseline. Vaccine-associated CD4 TCRs spanned the whole spike protein, with dominant responses in regions 160-218 and 743-854. Because no day 14 peak-response samples were available, the repertoires could be characterized only after the peak T cell response. Spike-specific TCR breadth and depth rose significantly after two AZD1222 doses compared with day 0 and with MenACWY recipients. Reportedly, almost half of the unique spike-specific TCRs recognized epitopes lying outside the regions that are mutated in the B.1.351 and B.1.1.7 variants. In the small 56-69-year group, the increase in depth fell short of significance, most likely because of low power.

On this clone: It has no known antigen specificity. No base quality information exists; no much larger clone differs at one position.

The CDR3 regions of human TCRbeta chains were subjected to immunosequencing. The published analysis was carried out like this. TCRs in the repertoires were matched against a reference library of SARS-CoV-2-specific TCRs that had been generated with the MIRA antigen-specificity platform. Breadth was defined as the fraction of unique TCRs that were SARS-CoV-2-associated, and depth was defined as the fraction of total T cells that were SARS-CoV-2-associated. Each spike-specific TCR was assigned to its reactive spike region and to a CD4 or CD8 class using the MIRA data. Log10-transformed breadth and depth values were compared by one-way ANOVA with Sidak's multiple comparisons tests. Here the immuneACCESS table is served through TCRdb, limited to in-frame sequences with V and J called. Missing clones are a known gap in these copies; in checked studies unresolved V genes cover under half, and the rest lacks a known reason. That table is the source of V, J and clone size, and D and trimming were worked out from the DNA. The sample records 60,000 to 85,000 clones, around three quarters of which are singletons. The ten largest clonotypes hold approximately 27% of the sample.

CDR1 is given as LNHDA and CDR2 as SQIVND, both from the germline V gene (reference sequence). V gives up 8 bases and J gives up 1 base, and the segment between their germline ends measures 14 bases. The CDR3 runs 14 residues from the cysteine to the phenylalanine. The entry retains the CDR3 DNA only, 42 bases that are in frame from base 1. The sample's time point label is to be understood as: about 28 days (+/-7) after the second vaccine dose. The sample's treatment or condition label, in plain terms: meningococcal conjugate vaccine given as trial control. Vaccinee samples were obtained from the UK trials COV001 and COV002, which included a single-blind randomized controlled phase 2/3 trial of AZD1222 (ChAdOx1 nCoV-19) in healthy adults. For TCRbeta chain sequencing, PBMC samples from trial participants were taken at day 0 and at day 28 after the second dose.

The sequence came from an adult who received the MenACWY meningococcal vaccine as a control. The sequences come from peripheral blood, collected 28 days after the second dose of the MenACWY control vaccine. The V gene is TRBV19 and the J gene is TRBJ1-1; D gene: possibly TRBD1, on 6 matching bases. The CDR3 region: CASHSYRENTEAFF. The DNA sequence reads TGTGCCAGTCATTCCTACAGGGAGAACACTGAAGCTTTCTTT.